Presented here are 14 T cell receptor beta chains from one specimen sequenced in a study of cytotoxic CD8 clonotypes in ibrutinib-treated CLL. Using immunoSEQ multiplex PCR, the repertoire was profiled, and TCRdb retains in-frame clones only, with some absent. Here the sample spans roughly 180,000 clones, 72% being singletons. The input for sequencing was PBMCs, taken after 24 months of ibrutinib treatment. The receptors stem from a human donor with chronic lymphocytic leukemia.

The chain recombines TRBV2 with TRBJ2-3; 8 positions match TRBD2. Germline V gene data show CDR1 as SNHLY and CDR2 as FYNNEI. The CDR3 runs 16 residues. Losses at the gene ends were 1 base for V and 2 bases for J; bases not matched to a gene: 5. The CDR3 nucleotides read TGTGCCAGCAGTGAAGGAACTAGCGGCTTCACAGATACGCAGTATTTT. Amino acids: CASSEGTSGFTDTQYF. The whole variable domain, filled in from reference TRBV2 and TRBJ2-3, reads EPEVTQTPSHQVTQMGQEVILRCVPISNHLYFYWYRQILGQKVEFLVSFYNNEISEKSEIFDDQFSVERPDGSNFTLKIRSTKLEDSAMYFCASSEGTSGFTDTQYFGPGTRLTVL.

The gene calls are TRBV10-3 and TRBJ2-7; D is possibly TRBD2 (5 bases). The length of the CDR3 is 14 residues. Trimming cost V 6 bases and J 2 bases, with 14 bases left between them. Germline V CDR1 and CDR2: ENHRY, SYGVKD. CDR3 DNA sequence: TGTGCCATCAGCGGACTTATTTCCCCCTACGAGCAGTACTTC. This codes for CAISGLISPYEQYF.

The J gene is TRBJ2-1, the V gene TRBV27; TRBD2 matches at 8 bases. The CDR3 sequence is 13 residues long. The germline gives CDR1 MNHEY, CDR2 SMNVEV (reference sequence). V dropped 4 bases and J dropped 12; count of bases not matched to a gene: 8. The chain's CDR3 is CASSSTSGYLQFF. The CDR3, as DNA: TGTGCCAGCAGTTCAACTAGCGGCTACTTGCAGTTCTTC.

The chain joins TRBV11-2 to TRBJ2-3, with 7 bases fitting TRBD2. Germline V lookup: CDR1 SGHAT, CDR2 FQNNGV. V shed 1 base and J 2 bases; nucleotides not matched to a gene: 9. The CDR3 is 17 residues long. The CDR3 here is CASSLVSGRAFTDTQYF. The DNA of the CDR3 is TGTGCCAGCAGCTTAGTCAGTGGGAGGGCCTTCACAGATACGCAGTATTTT.

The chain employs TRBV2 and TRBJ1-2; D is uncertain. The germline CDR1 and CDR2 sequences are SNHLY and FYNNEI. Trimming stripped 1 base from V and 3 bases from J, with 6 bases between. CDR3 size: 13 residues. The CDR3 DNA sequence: TGTGCCAGCAGTGAAGACGTAGACTATGGCTACACCTTC. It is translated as CASSEDVDYGYTF.

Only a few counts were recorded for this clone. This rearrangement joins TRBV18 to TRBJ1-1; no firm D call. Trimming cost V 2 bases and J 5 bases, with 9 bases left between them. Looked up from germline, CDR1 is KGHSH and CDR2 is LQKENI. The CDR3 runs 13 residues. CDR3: CASSPAGGTEAFF. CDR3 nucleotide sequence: TGTGCCAGCTCACCAGCGGGTGGAACTGAAGCTTTCTTT.

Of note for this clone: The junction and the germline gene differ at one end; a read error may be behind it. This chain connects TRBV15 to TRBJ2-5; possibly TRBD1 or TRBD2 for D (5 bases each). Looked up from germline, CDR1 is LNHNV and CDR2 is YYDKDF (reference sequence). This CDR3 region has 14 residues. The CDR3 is CATSSGTDQETQYF. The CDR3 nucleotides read TGTGCCACCAGCAGCGGGACGGACCAGGAGACCCAGTACTTC.

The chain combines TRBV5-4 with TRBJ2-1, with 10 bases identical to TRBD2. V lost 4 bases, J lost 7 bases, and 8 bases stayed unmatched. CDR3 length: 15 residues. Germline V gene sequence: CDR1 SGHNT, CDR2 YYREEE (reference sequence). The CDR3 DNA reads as TGTGCCAGCAGCGCAACTAGCGGGGTAGGGAATGAGCAGTTCTTC. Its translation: CASSATSGVGNEQFF.

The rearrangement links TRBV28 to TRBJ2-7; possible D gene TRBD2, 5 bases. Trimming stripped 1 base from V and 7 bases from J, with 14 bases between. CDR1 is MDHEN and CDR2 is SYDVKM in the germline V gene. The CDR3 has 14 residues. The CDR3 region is CASSLSGVQREQYF. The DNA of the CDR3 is TGTGCCAGCAGTTTATCCGGGGTTCAGCGAGAGCAGTACTTC.

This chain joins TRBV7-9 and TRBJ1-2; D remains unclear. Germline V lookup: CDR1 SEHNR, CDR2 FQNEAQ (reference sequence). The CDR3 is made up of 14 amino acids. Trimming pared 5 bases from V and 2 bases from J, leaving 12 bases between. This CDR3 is CASSILHPNYGYTF. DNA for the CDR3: TGTGCCAGCAGCATTCTTCACCCCAACTATGGCTACACCTTC.

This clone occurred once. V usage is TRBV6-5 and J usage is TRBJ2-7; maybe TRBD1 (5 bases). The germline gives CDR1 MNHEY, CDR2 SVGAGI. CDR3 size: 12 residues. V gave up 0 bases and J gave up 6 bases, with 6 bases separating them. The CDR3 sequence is CASSYSQGEQYF. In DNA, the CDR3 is TGTGCCAGCAGTTACTCGCAGGGCGAGCAGTACTTC.

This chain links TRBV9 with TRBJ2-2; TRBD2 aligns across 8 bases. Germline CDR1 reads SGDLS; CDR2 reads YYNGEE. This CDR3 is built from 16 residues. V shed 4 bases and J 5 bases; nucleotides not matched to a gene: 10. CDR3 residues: CASSFSGSLGTGELFF. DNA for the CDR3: TGTGCCAGCAGCTTCAGCGGGAGCTTGGGGACCGGGGAGCTGTTTTTT.

The CDR3 region has the DNA TGTGCCAGCAGCTCCCTGCCCGGGGGGAGCTACGAGCAGTACTTC. It yields the protein CASSSLPGGSYEQYF. The chain joins TRBV11-1 to TRBJ2-7; 7 bases map to TRBD2. V trimming: 4 bases; J trimming: 3 bases; junction bases outside the gene matches: 9. Germline-derived CDR1 and CDR2 are SGHAT and FQDESV (reference sequence). The CDR3 extends over 15 amino acids.

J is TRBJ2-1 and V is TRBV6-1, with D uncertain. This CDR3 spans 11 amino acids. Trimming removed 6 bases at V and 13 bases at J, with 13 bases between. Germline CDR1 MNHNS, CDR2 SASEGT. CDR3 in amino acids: CASRYGRSQFF. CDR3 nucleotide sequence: TGTGCCAGCAGGTACGGAAGATCACAGTTCTTC.